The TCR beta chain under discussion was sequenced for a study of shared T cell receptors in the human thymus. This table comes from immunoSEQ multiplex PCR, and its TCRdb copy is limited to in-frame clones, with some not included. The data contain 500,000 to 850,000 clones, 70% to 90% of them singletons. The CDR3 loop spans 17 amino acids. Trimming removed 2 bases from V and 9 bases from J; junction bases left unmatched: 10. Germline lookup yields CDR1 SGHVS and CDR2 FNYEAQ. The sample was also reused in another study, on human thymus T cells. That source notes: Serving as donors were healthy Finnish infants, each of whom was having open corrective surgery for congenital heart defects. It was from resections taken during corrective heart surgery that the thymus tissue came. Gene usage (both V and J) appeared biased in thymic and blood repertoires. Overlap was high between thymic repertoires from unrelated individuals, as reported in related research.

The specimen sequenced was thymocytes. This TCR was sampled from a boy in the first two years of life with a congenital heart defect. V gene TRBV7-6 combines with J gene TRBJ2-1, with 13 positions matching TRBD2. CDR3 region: CASSLLWTSGGKSEQFF. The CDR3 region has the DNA TGTGCCAGCAGCTTACTGTGGACTAGCGGGGGTAAAAGTGAGCAGTTCTTC.